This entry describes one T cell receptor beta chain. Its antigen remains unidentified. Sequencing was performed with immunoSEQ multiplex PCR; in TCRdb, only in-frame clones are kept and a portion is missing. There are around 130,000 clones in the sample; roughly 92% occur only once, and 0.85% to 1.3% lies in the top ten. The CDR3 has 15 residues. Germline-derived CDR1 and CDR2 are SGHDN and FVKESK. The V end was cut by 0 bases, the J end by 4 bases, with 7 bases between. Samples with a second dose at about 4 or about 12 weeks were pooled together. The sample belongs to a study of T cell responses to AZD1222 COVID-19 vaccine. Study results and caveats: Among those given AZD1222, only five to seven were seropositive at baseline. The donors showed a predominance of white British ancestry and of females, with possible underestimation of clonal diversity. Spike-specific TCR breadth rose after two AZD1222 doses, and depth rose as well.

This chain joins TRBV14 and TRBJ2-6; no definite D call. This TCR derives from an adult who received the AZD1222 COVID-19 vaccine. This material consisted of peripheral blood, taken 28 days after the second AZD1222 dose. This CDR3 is CASSQDIRGANVLTF. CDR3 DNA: TGTGCCAGCAGCCAAGATATCAGGGGGGCCAACGTCCTGACTTTC.